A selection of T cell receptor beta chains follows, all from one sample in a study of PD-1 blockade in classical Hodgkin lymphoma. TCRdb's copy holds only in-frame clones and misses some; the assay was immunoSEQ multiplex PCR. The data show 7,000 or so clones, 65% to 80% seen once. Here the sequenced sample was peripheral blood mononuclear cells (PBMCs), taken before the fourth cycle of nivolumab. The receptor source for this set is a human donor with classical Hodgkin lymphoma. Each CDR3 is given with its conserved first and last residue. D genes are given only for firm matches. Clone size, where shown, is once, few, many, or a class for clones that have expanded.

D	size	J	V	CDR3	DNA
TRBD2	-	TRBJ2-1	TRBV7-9	CASSRTSLRNEQFF	TGTGCCAGCAGCAGGACTAGTTTGAGGAATGAGCAGTTCTTC
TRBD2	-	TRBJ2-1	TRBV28	CASSSASSGRMDEQFF	TGTGCCAGCAGTTCTGCCTCTAGCGGGAGGATGGATGAGCAGTTCTTC
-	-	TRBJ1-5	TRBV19	CASTPWGFQPQHF	TGTGCCAGTACCCCGTGGGGGTTCCAGCCCCAGCATTTT
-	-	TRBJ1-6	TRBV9	CASSREAGNYNSPLHF	TGTGCCAGCAGCAGAGAGGCAGGGAACTATAATTCACCCCTCCACTTT
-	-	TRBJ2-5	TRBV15	CATSVAQETQYF	TGTGCCACCAGCGTAGCGCAAGAGACCCAGTACTTC
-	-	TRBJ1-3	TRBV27	CASSYGGGPGNTIYF	TGTGCCAGCAGTTACGGAGGGGGTCCGGGAAACACCATATATTTT
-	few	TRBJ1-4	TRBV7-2	CASSVTATNEKLFF	TGTGCCAGCAGCGTGACCGCAACTAATGAAAAACTGTTTTTT
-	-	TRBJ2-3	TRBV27	CATHPGRADTQYF	TGTGCCACCCATCCCGGGCGCGCAGATACGCAGTATTTT
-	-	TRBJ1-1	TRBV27	CASQRTVNTEAFF	TGTGCCAGCCAACGGACAGTGAACACTGAAGCTTTCTTT
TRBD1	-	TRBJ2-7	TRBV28	CASKGQGVSYEQYF	TGTGCCAGCAAAGGCCAGGGGGTTTCCTACGAGCAGTACTTC
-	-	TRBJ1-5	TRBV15	CATSRSAGGNQPQHF	TGTGCCACCAGCAGATCGGCAGGGGGCAATCAGCCCCAGCATTTT
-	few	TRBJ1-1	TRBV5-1	CASSWGLDTEAFF	TGCGCCAGCAGCTGGGGGTTGGACACTGAAGCTTTCTTT
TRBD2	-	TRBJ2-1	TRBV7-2	CASSPPTSAYNEQFF	TGTGCCAGCAGCCCACCGACTAGCGCCTACAATGAGCAGTTCTTC
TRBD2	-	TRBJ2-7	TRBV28	CASSLLLAGGRYEQYF	TGTGCCAGCAGTTTATTACTAGCGGGAGGGCGATACGAGCAGTACTTC
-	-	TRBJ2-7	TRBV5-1	CASSLEGLAFYYEQYF	TGCGCCAGCAGCTTGGAGGGACTGGCATTCTACTACGAGCAGTACTTC
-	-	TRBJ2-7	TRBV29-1	CSAQWKGTYEQYF	TGCAGCGCTCAATGGAAGGGAACCTACGAGCAGTACTTC
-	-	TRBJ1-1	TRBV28	CASSSPSGVGTEAFF	TGTGCCAGCAGTTCCCCGTCAGGGGTGGGCACTGAAGCTTTCTTT
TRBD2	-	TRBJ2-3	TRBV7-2	CASSLGVAGAEADTQYF	TGTGCCAGCAGCTTAGGGGTAGCGGGAGCAGAGGCAGATACGCAGTATTTT
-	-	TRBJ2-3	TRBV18	CASSPRISDTQYF	TGTGCCAGCTCACCACGCATCTCAGATACGCAGTATTTT
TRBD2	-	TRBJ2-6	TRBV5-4	CASRTRGGASSGANVLTF	TGTGCCAGCAGGACCCGCGGGGGGGCCAGCTCTGGGGCCAACGTCCTGACTTTC
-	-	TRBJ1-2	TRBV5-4	CASSQVISGPDNGYTF	TGTGCCAGCAGCCAAGTAATTTCGGGGCCTGACAATGGCTACACCTTC
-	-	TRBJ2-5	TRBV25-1	CASSELNSQETQYF	TGTGCCAGCAGTGAATTGAACAGTCAAGAGACCCAGTACTTC
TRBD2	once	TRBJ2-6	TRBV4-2	CASSLSGLAISSGANVLTF	TGTGCCAGCAGCCTTTCGGGACTAGCGATTTCCTCTGGGGCCAACGTCCTGACTTTC
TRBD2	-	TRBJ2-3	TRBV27	CASSFHTSGRAADTQYF	TGTGCCAGCAGTTTCCATACTAGCGGGAGGGCCGCAGATACGCAGTATTTT
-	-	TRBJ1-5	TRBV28	CASSPPRGPQHF	TGTGCCAGCAGTCCCCCCCGCGGACCCCAGCATTTT
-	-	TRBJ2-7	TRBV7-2	CASSLDAGASYEQYF	TGTGCCAGCAGCTTAGATGCAGGGGCCTCCTACGAGCAGTACTTC
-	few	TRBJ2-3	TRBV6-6	CASTPAGLQGTDTQYF	TGTGCCAGCACGCCGGCCGGACTGCAGGGCACAGATACGCAGTATTTT
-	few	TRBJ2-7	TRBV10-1	CASSESKRVSYEQYF	TGCGCCAGCAGTGAGAGCAAGCGGGTCTCCTACGAGCAGTACTTC
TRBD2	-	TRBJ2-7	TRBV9	CASSVASGVYEQYF	TGTGCCAGCAGCGTTGCTAGCGGAGTCTACGAGCAGTACTTC
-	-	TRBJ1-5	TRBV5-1	CASSLEGRNQPQHF	TGCGCCAGCAGCTTGGAGGGGCGCAATCAGCCCCAGCATTTT
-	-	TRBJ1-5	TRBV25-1	CASSEGGTTNQPQHF	TGTGCCAGCAGTGAAGGGGGGACAACTAATCAGCCCCAGCATTTT
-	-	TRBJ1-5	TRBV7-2	CASSLVVGYSNQPQHF	TGTGCCAGCAGCTTAGTGGTAGGGTATAGCAATCAGCCCCAGCATTTT
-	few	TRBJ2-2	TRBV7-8	CASSYTGHTGELFF	TGTGCCAGCAGCTACACAGGACACACCGGGGAGCTGTTTTTT
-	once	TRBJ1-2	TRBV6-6	CASSPGRSYGYTF	TGTGCCAGCAGTCCAGGGAGATCCTATGGCTACACCTTC
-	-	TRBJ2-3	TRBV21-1	CASSPQGESTDTQYF	TGTGCCAGCAGCCCACAGGGGGAGTCCACAGATACGCAGTATTTT
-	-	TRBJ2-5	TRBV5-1	CASSLALDYVETQYF	TGCGCCAGCAGCTTGGCCTTGGACTACGTGGAGACCCAGTACTTC
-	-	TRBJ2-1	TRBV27	CASSGPPGYNEQFF	TGTGCCAGCAGTGGACCGCCGGGGTACAATGAGCAGTTCTTC
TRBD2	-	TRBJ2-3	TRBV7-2	CASSLPSGEGSTDTQYF	TGTGCCAGCAGCTTACCTAGCGGGGAGGGGAGCACAGATACGCAGTATTTT
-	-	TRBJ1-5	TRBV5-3	CARSFSSREPQHF	TGTGCCAGAAGCTTTAGTTCGAGGGAGCCCCAGCATTTT
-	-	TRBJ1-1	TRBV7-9	CASSAGFTEAFF	TGTGCCAGCAGCGCGGGGTTCACTGAAGCTTTCTTT
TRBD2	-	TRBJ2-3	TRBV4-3	CASSQGSGRTDTQYF	TGCGCCAGCAGCCAGGGTAGCGGGAGGACAGATACGCAGTATTTT
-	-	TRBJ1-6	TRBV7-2	CASSLMAGNSPLHF	TGTGCCAGCAGCTTAATGGCGGGGAATTCACCCCTCCACTTT
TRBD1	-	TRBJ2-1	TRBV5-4	CASSLDRGPHNEQFF	TGTGCCAGCAGCTTGGACAGGGGCCCACACAATGAGCAGTTCTTC
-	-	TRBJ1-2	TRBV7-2	CASSGRDTGLSGYTF	TGTGCCAGCAGCGGAAGGGACACGGGCCTTTCGGGCTACACCTTC
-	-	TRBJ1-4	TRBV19	CASSSQGGNEKLFF	TGTGCCAGTAGCTCCCAGGGTGGTAATGAAAAACTGTTTTTT
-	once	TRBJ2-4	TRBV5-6	CASSFIGPSKNIQYF	TGTGCCAGCAGCTTCATCGGGCCCAGCAAAAACATTCAGTACTTC
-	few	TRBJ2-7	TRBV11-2	CASSSLDAEQYF	TGTGCCAGCAGCTCCCTTGACGCAGAGCAGTACTTC
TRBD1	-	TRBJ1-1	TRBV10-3	CAISEGGGGNTEAFF	TGTGCCATCAGTGAGGGTGGAGGGGGCAACACTGAAGCTTTCTTT
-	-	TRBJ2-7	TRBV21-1	CASRRNYEQYF	TGTGCCAGCAGGCGAAACTACGAGCAGTACTTC
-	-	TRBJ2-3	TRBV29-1	CSVEPHRYLASTDTQYF	TGCAGCGTTGAGCCTCACAGATACCTAGCGAGCACAGATACGCAGTATTTT
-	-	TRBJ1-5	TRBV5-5	CASSLGVGSNQPQHF	TGTGCCAGCAGCTTGGGGGTAGGAAGCAATCAGCCCCAGCATTTT
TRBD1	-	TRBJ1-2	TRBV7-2	CASSPWGQNYGYTF	TGTGCCAGCAGCCCCTGGGGACAGAACTATGGCTACACCTTC
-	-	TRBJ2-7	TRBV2	CASSASGYAYEQYF	TGTGCCAGCAGCGCCTCCGGGTACGCGTACGAGCAGTACTTC
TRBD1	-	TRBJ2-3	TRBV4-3	CASSQGDRGTDTQYF	TGCGCCAGCAGCCAGGGGGACAGGGGCACAGATACGCAGTATTTT